Each of the 4 T cell receptor beta chains below was sequenced from the same sample in a study of early T cells in non-severe SARS-CoV-2 infection. TCRdb redid the calling of the 5' RACE reads with MiXCR, one entry per CDR3 protein. The sample lists tens of thousands of distinct CDR3 sequences, about 13% seen once, with about 5% in the top ten. The sample comprised whole blood. The receptors here all came from an adult who was a healthcare worker with PCR-confirmed SARS-CoV-2 infection or an uninfected control (not recorded which).

This chain links TRBV6-5 with TRBJ2-5; no firm D call. The CDR3 is made up of 14 amino acids. Germline lookup yields CDR1 MNHEY and CDR2 SVGAGI. The V gene lost 0 bases and the J gene lost 5 bases, with 10 bases spanning the gap. The CDR3 DNA sequence: TGTGCCAGCAGTTACTCGAAGGTATCGGAGACCCAGTACTTC. Its translation: CASSYSKVSETQYF.

In its sample, this clonotype was seen many times. The chain combines TRBV21-1 with TRBJ2-3; the table's D gene call, TRBD2, was not cross checked with the DNA. TRBV21-1 is classified as a pseudogene. The CDR3 consists of 17 residues. The CDR3 protein is CASSKTGSGDSTDTQYF. Here the CDR3 DNA reads TGTGCCAGCAGCAAAACCGGTAGCGGGGATAGCACAGATACGCAGTATTTT.

The table lists this clonotype with many counts. This sequence joins TRBV2 and TRBJ2-4; D call uncertain. V lost 1 base, J lost 8 bases, and 9 bases lay in between. Germline V gene lookup returns CDR1 SNHLY and CDR2 FYNNEI. CDR3 length equals 13 residues. The CDR3 DNA sequence: TGTGCCAGCAGTGAAGGGGGTGAGGACATTCAGTACTTC. Residues: CASSEGGEDIQYF.

V gene TRBV6-2 or TRBV6-3 combines with J gene TRBJ2-4; 11 bases line up with TRBD2. Trimming at V came to 2 bases and at J to 0 bases, leaving 12 bases not matched to a gene. Germline V gene lookup returns CDR1 MNHEY and CDR2 SVGEGT. The CDR3 spans 20 residues. The CDR3, as DNA: TGTGCCAGCAGTTACCCCCACCGACCGCTAGCGGGGGGAGCCAAAAACATTCAGTACTTC. It encodes CASSYPHRPLAGGAKNIQYF.